The subject of this entry is one TCR beta chain. Its cognate antigen is unknown. Primers included in the PCR were 60 Vbeta and 13 Jbeta primers. Libraries were prepared by immunoSEQ multiplex PCR; TCRdb keeps only in-frame clonotypes and omits some of them. Its table records approximately 110,000 clones. Deletions cut 0 bases from V and 8 bases from J, with 12 bases between. Germline values: CDR1 SGHNT, CDR2 YENEEA. The CDR3 runs 14 residues. The data derive from a study of cytomegalovirus exposure and HLA in healthy donors. Study-level findings and limits: A list of 150 to 200 TCR beta chains associated with cytomegalovirus was given. When analyzed later, a missense DCLRE1C variant was found to be linked to TCR beta V- and J-gene trimming.

The sample consisted of PBMCs. This chain joins TRBV11-3 and TRBJ2-3; tentative D call: TRBD1 (5 bases). This receptor was taken from a man between 45 and 60 years old in good health and CMV-seronegative. DNA of the CDR3: TGTGCCAGCAGCTTAGATAGCAGGGAAGGTACGCAGTATTTT. Protein: CASSLDSREGTQYF.